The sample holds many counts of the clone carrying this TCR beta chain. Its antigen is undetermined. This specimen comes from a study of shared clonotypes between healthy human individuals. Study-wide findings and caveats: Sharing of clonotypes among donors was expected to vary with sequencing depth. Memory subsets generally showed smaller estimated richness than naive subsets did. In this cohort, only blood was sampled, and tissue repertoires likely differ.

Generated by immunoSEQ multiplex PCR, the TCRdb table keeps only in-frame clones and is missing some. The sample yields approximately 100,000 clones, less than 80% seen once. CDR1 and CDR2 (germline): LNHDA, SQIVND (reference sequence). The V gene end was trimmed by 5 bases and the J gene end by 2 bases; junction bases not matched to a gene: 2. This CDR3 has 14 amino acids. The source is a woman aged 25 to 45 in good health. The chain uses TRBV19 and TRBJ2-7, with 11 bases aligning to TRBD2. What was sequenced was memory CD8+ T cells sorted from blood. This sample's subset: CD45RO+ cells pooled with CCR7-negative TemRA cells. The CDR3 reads CASSVTSGAYEQYF. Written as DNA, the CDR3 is TGTGCCAGTAGTGTGACTAGCGGGGCCTACGAGCAGTACTTC.